This TCR beta chain appears in the sequencing data of a study of blood T cell repertoires in COVID-19. The CDR3 spans 15 residues. Trimming stripped 1 base from V and 0 bases from J, with 9 bases between. Germline loops: CDR1 LNHNV, CDR2 YYDKDF (reference sequence). Assay: immunoSEQ multiplex PCR; the TCRdb copy retains only in-frame clones and omits some. This sample has about 60,000 clones, with 75% to 90% found just once. This TCR came from a man younger than 40 with COVID-19, enrolled during active disease. The sample was peripheral blood. This chain uses TRBV15 with TRBJ1-1; D possibly corresponds to TRBD1 (5 bases). Written as DNA, the CDR3 is TGTGCCACCAGCAGAGTCCAGGGCATGAACACTGAAGCTTTCTTT. Its translation: CATSRVQGMNTEAFF.